This T cell receptor (beta chain) stems from a study of radiotherapy plus CTLA-4 blockade in lung cancer. Background on the study: Patients showed objective responses in over 15% of cases, and disease control was achieved by 31%. Findings and caveats of the study: Strongest reported response predictors: early blood clone changes and post-radiation interferon-beta. TCR clones of tumor origin grew in blood after radiotherapy plus ipilimumab.

This clone was detected a few times. Its specificity is not known. The CDR3 is 16 residues long. V shed 4 bases and J 6 bases; nucleotides not matched to a gene: 9. Germline V gene sequence: CDR1 MGHRA, CDR2 YSYEKL. Sequenced by immunoSEQ multiplex PCR; TCRdb stores in-frame clones only, minus some. The table includes 110,000 or so clones, just under 80% detected once. The sample in question was peripheral blood, obtained from a patient treated with radiotherapy plus ipilimumab. The clonotype originates from a human donor with non-small cell lung cancer who had a partial response to radiotherapy plus ipilimumab. The rearrangement links TRBV4-1 to TRBJ2-1; 10 positions match TRBD2. The CDR3 region is CASSPRLAGEANEQFF. In DNA form, the CDR3 reads TGCGCCAGCAGCCCCCGTCTAGCGGGAGAGGCCAATGAGCAGTTCTTC.